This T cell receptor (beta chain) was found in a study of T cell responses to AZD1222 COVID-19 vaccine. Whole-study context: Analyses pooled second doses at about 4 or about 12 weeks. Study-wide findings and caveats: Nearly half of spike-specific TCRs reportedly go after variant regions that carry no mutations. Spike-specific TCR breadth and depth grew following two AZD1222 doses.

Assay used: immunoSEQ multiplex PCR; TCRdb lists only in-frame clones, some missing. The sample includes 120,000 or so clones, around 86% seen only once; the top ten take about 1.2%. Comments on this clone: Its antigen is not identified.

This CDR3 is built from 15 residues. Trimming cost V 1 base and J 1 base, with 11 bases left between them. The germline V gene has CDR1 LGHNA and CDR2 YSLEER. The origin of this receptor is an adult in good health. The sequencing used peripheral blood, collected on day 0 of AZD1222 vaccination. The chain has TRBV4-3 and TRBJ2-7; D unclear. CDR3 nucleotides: TGCGCCAGCAGCCAAGGAGGTGAGGCTTCCTACGAGCAGTACTTC. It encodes CASSQGGEASYEQYF.